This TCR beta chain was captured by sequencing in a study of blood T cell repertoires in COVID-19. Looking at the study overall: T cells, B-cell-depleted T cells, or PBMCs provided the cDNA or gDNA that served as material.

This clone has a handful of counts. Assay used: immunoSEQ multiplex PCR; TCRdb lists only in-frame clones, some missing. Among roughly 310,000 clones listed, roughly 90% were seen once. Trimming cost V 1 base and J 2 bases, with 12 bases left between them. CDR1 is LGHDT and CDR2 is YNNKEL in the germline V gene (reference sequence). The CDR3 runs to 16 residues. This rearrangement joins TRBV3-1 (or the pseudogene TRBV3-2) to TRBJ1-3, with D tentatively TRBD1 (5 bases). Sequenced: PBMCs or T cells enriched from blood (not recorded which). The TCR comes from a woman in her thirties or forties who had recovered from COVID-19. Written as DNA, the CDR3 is TGTGCCAGCAGCCAAGGGGGGGGTCCCACTGGAAACACCATATATTTT. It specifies CASSQGGGPTGNTIYF.